A selection of T cell receptor beta chains follows, all from one sample in a study of T cells in Graves' hyperthyroidism and ophthalmopathy. TCRdb reprocessed the multiplex PCR reads via MiXCR and lists one record per CDR3 protein. The table lists nearly 750,000 distinct CDR3 sequences, 30% to 40% of them singletons. The material sequenced was blood. These receptor sequences come from a woman in her forties with Graves' hyperthyroidism. Both conserved end residues are part of each CDR3. The D gene is left open where the match is weak. Size tells how often a clone was seen (once, few, many) or the class of an expanded clone, and some rows leave it out.

J	D	V	size	DNA	CDR3
TRBJ1-5	NA	TRBV10-2	many	TGCGCCAGCAGCTTACCTCCCACAGGGAATAGCAATCAGCCCCAGCATTTT	CASSLPPTGNSNQPQHF
TRBJ2-7	TRBD1	TRBV28	NA	TGTGCCAGCGGGACAGGAATCCTCTACGAGCAGTACTTC	CASGTGILYEQYF
TRBJ1-2	TRBD1	TRBV25-1	many	TGTGCCAGCAGTGAGATCCAGGGGGCGCCTAACTATGGCTACACCTTC	CASSEIQGAPNYGYTF
TRBJ1-3	NA	TRBV24-1	NA	TGTGCCACCAGTGATCGGGCGGGTTGCACCATATATTTT	CATSDRAGCTIYF
TRBJ2-1	NA	TRBV7-9	NA	TGTGCCAGCAGCTTGTACCATGAGCAGTTCTTC	CASSLYHEQFF
TRBJ2-5	NA	TRBV19	NA	TGTGCCAGTAGTGCCGGATGGACCGAAGAGACCCAGTACTTC	CASSAGWTEETQYF
TRBJ2-7	TRBD1	TRBV4-3	NA	TGCGCCAGCAGCCAAGGGACAGGGGCGAACTACGAGCAGTACTTC	CASSQGTGANYEQYF
TRBJ1-4	NA	TRBV6-5	NA	TGTGCCAGCAGTTCGAACCGGGGACCGATAACTAATGAAAAACTGTTTTTT	CASSSNRGPITNEKLFF
TRBJ2-2	NA	TRBV7-2	NA	TGTGCCAGCAGCCATAGTTCCTCCGGGGGGCTGTTTTTT	CASSHSSSGGLFF
TRBJ2-7	TRBD2	TRBV20-1	many	TGCAGTGCTAGAGGTTTGGGACTAGCGGGACTCGAGCAGTACTTC	CSARGLGLAGLEQYF
TRBJ1-5	NA	TRBV4-3	NA	TGCGCCAGCAGCCAAGGGGAGGATCAGCCCCAGCATTTT	CASSQGEDQPQHF
TRBJ1-2	NA	TRBV20-1	many	TGCAGTGCTTTGGGCCCTGGCTACACCTTC	CSALGPGYTF
TRBJ2-7	TRBD1	TRBV5-5	many	TGTGCCAGCAGCTTTAGGACAGGGCCCACCTACGAGCAGTACTTC	CASSFRTGPTYEQYF
TRBJ2-7	NA	TRBV29-1	many	TGCAGCGTTGAAAAAGGGGGCGAGCAGTACTTC	CSVEKGGEQYF
TRBJ2-6	NA	TRBV2	NA	TGTGCCAGCAGGCCTCACGCTTTCGCTGGGGTCAACGTCCTGACTTTC	CASRPHAFAGVNVLTF
TRBJ2-5	NA	TRBV29-1	NA	TGCAGCGTTGGGGGGCAGGGGACCCAGTACTTC	CSVGGQGTQYF
TRBJ1-2	NA	TRBV6-5	NA	TGTGCCAGCAGTTACGACCCATTTAACTATGGCTACACCTTC	CASSYDPFNYGYTF
TRBJ1-2	NA	TRBV7-9	many	TGTGCCAGCAGCGGCACAGGGATCTACACCTTC	CASSGTGIYTF
TRBJ1-5	NA	TRBV7-9	few	TGTGCCAGCAGCTTAGACAGAGACAATCAGCCCCAGCATTTT	CASSLDRDNQPQHF
TRBJ2-5	NA	TRBV20-1	many	TGCAGTGCTAGTTCATTTGGGGAGACCCAGTACTTC	CSASSFGETQYF
TRBJ2-7	NA	TRBV3-1	few	TGTGCCAGCAGCCAAGGACAGGCGATGCGTTTC	CASSQGQAMRF
TRBJ1-5	NA	TRBV7-2	many	TGTGCCAGCAGCTTAGTTTCGGATCAGCCCCAGCATTTT	CASSLVSDQPQHF
TRBJ1-3	TRBD1	TRBV10-3	NA	TGTGCCAGCAGCCCCGGGACAGGGGGCTTGGGAAACACCATATATTTT	CASSPGTGGLGNTIYF
TRBJ2-7	TRBD1	TRBV7-9	many	TGTGCCAGCAGGCCTCCTCCGGGACAGTCCTACGAGCAGTACTTC	CASRPPPGQSYEQYF
TRBJ1-4	TRBD1	TRBV12-3/TRBV12-4	few	TGTGCCAGCACCAAGGGACAGGGGATAGGAAAACTGTTTTTT	CASTKGQGIGKLFF
TRBJ2-7	TRBD2	TRBV2	NA	TGTGCCAGCAGTTTAAGCCCCCAACCTCGGGGGGACGGGCAGTACTTC	CASSLSPQPRGDGQYF
TRBJ2-3	NA	TRBV10-3	once	TGTGCCATCAGTGAAGAAAGGGCAGGCACAGATACGCAGTATTTT	CAISEERAGTDTQYF
TRBJ2-5	TRBD2	TRBV7-7	many	TGTGCTAGCAGCCAAAGCGGGGGGGAGACCCAGTACTTC	CASSQSGGETQYF
TRBJ1-1	NA	TRBV12-3/TRBV12-4	NA	TGTGCCAGCAGTTTTGGTTTGGGGGGGCAGGACCTGGGATACACTGAAGCTTTCTTT	CASSFGLGGQDLGYTEAFF
TRBJ2-2	NA	TRBV9	few	TGTGCCAGCAGCGTAGGAGGGTTGCACACCGGGGAGCTGTTTTTT	CASSVGGLHTGELFF